The clone carrying this T cell receptor (beta chain) was picked up many times. Individual cDNA molecules (in the library) carried attached unique molecular identifiers. Each CDR3 protein gets one entry after TCRdb re-called the reads with MiXCR. The table includes 95,000 to 150,000 distinct CDR3 sequences, 8.5% detected once. Per germline, CDR1 MNHEY and CDR2 SMNVEV (reference sequence). Trimming took off 7 bases at V and 4 bases at J, with 14 bases between the two ends. The CDR3 totals 14 residues. Total RNA was extracted from unfractionated whole blood. This sample was included in a study of human T cells and chemical hapten exposure.

Sequenced input: whole blood. The gene calls are TRBV27 and TRBJ1-5, with D unresolved. The receptor comes from a human donor in good health. Some clones in this sample may be carry-over from other donors' samples. DNA for the CDR3: TGTGCCAGCACCTCCATATTAGGGAATCAGCCCCAGCATTTT. Translation gives CASTSILGNQPQHF.